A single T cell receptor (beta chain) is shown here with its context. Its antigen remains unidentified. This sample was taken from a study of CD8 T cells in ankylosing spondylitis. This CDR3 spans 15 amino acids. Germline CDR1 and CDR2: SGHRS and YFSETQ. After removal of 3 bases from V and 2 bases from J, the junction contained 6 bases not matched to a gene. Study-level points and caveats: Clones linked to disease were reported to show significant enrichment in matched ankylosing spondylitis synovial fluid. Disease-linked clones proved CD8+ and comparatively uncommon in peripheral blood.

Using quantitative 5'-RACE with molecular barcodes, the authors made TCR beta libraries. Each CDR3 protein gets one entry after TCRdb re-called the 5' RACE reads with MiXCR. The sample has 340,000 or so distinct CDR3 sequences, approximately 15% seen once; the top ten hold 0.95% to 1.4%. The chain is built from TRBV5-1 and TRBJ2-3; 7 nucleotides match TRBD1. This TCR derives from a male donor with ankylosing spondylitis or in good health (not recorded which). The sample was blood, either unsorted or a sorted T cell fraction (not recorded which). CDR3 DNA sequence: TGCGCCAGCAGCTCGGACAGGCTCCCCACAGATACGCAGTATTTT. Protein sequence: CASSSDRLPTDTQYF.